One and the same sample provided the 27 T cell receptor beta chains below, sequenced in a study of CD8+ T cells in alopecia areata. Isolated RNA was reverse transcribed into cDNA used as the sequencing template. Some clones are missing from TCRdb's copy, which holds only in-frame ones; the method was immunoSEQ multiplex PCR. The table includes 140,000 to 150,000 clones, roughly three fifths detected once. Sequenced here: CD4+ T cells sorted from blood, sampled at week 0. The receptors derive from a human donor with alopecia areata.

The V gene is TRBV7-6, the J gene TRBJ1-5; D is uncertain. The CDR3 consists of 12 residues. Germline values: CDR1 SGHVS, CDR2 FNYEAQ. V lost 5 bases and J lost 6, with 8 bases in between. The DNA of the CDR3 is TGTGCCAGCAGCCTCCGAGGTCAGCCCCAGCATTTT. Translated, it gives CASSLRGQPQHF.

The genes are TRBV30 and TRBJ2-5; no firm D call. The CDR3 contains 13 residues. Germline CDR1 GTSNPN, CDR2 SVGIG (reference sequence). V lost 5 bases, J lost 2 bases, and 12 bases lay in between. CDR3 protein: CAWARLQQETQYF. For the CDR3, the DNA is TGTGCCTGGGCTAGACTGCAACAAGAGACCCAGTACTTC.

This chain connects TRBV7-2 to TRBJ2-3, with D perhaps TRBD1 (6 bases). The CDR3 has 16 amino acids. Trimming removed 6 bases from V and 5 bases from J, with 21 bases in between. Per germline, CDR1 SGHTA and CDR2 FQGNSA. CDR3 DNA: TGTGCCAGCAGACAAAACCCAGGGGCCCGGGGAGATACGCAGTATTTT. This encodes CASRQNPGARGDTQYF.

In this sample, this clone turned up a few times. The V call is TRBV2, the J call TRBJ2-7, with D possibly TRBD2 on 6 matching bases. The germline V and J ends were trimmed by 7 bases and 6 bases, with 16 bases remaining between them. Germline loops: CDR1 SNHLY, CDR2 FYNNEI. The CDR3 spans 13 residues. The CDR3 nucleotides read TGTGCCAGCACGCCCGGGGGAAGGGGCGAGCAGTACTTC. It specifies CASTPGGRGEQYF.

This clone has just a few counts. V and J are TRBV2 and TRBJ1-6; D is uncertain. CDR3 length: 12 amino acids. Germline values: CDR1 SNHLY, CDR2 FYNNEI. V was cut by 5 bases and J by 10 bases, with 9 bases left in between. CDR3 sequence reads: CASSYLGSPLHF. For the CDR3, the DNA is TGTGCCAGCAGTTATCTTGGCTCACCCCTCCACTTT. Variable domain in full (rest from reference TRBV2 and TRBJ1-6): EPEVTQTPSHQVTQMGQEVILRCVPISNHLYFYWYRQILGQKVEFLVSFYNNEISEKSEIFDDQFSVERPDGSNFTLKIRSTKLEDSAMYFCASSYLGSPLHFGNGTRLTVT.

The V and J genes are TRBV6-6 and TRBJ2-1; tentatively, D is TRBD2 (6 bases). Germline lookup yields CDR1 MNHNY and CDR2 SVGAGI (reference sequence). The CDR3 spans 13 residues. Trimming removed 6 bases from V and 9 bases from J, with 15 bases in between. DNA of the CDR3: TGTGCCAGCAGCAATAGCGGACTCGGTGAGCAGTTCTTC. Its protein is CASSNSGLGEQFF.

The chain is built from TRBV11-3 and TRBJ2-5, with TRBD2 as a possible D gene (5 bases). V was shortened by 0 bases and J by 4 bases, with 6 bases between the two germline ends. Germline values: CDR1 SGHNT, CDR2 YENEEA. This CDR3 is built from 13 residues. The CDR3 nucleotides are TGTGCCAGCAGCTTAGAACGGGGAGAGACCCAGTACTTC. It specifies CASSLERGETQYF.

This clone was seen a few times. The chain couples TRBV27 to TRBJ2-3; D is possibly TRBD1 or TRBD2 (7 bases each). CDR3 length equals 14 residues. V was pared by 6 bases and J by 3 bases, with 13 bases between. The germline gives CDR1 MNHEY, CDR2 SMNVEV (reference sequence). CDR3: CASRQGRGTDTQYF. The CDR3 DNA sequence: TGTGCCAGCAGACAGGGGCGGGGGACAGATACGCAGTATTTT.

The V gene is TRBV6-5, the J gene TRBJ2-2; 12 bases agree with TRBD1. In germline, CDR1 is MNHEY, CDR2 SVGAGI. The CDR3 sequence is 15 residues long. Unmatched junction bases numbered 3, after V lost 6 bases and J lost 4 bases. The CDR3 DNA follows: TGTGCCAGCAGGCCGGGACAGGGGGCCACCGGGGAGCTGTTTTTT. Translating it yields CASRPGQGATGELFF.

V gene TRBV5-6 combines with J gene TRBJ2-3; 9 nucleotides match TRBD2. V was pared by 4 bases and J by 2 bases, with 8 bases of the junction left unmatched. The germline CDR1 and CDR2 sequences are SGHDT and YYEEEE. This CDR3 comprises 16 residues. This CDR3 is CASSRASGAITDTQYF. CDR3 in DNA: TGTGCCAGCAGCCGAGCTAGCGGGGCGATCACAGATACGCAGTATTTT.

This clone came up a few times. The chain employs TRBV15 and TRBJ1-4, with D perhaps matching TRBD1 (6 bases). Trimming took off 0 bases at V and 8 bases at J, with 13 bases between the two ends. Germline CDR1 is LNHNV and CDR2 is YYDKDF (reference sequence). The CDR3 length is 15 residues. CDR3 protein: CATSRDQGGGEKLFF. The CDR3 DNA sequence: TGTGCCACCAGCAGAGACCAAGGAGGGGGAGAAAAACTGTTTTTT.

V and J are TRBV11-2 and TRBJ1-1; D is unclear. The CDR3 spans 13 residues. CDR1 is SGHAT and CDR2 is FQNNGV in the germline V gene. V was shortened by 8 bases and J by 4 bases, with 14 bases between the two germline ends. The CDR3 loop reads CASRALVSTEAFF. CDR3 coding DNA: TGTGCCAGCCGCGCCTTGGTGAGCACTGAAGCTTTCTTT.

This sequence joins TRBV30 and TRBJ1-1; TRBD1 might be the D (5 bases). Between the trimmed V and J ends, which lost 2 bases and 1 base, there was a span of 17 bases. This CDR3 has 16 residues. Germline V gene lookup returns CDR1 GTSNPN and CDR2 SVGIG (reference sequence). The CDR3 loop is CAWSPPPGTPNTEAFF. CDR3 DNA sequence: TGTGCCTGGAGTCCCCCCCCGGGGACTCCGAACACTGAAGCTTTCTTT.

The chain recombines TRBV5-4 with TRBJ2-5; TRBD2 matches at 12 bases. V lost 4 bases to trimming and J lost 5 bases; unmatched junction nucleotides: 12. The CDR3 consists of 17 residues. Per germline, CDR1 SGHNT and CDR2 YYREEE (reference sequence). CDR3 amino acids: CASSPLPGLAGWETQYF. The CDR3 bases are TGTGCCAGCAGCCCTCTCCCGGGACTAGCGGGTTGGGAGACCCAGTACTTC.

The chain is built from TRBV2 and TRBJ1-5; D call uncertain. The CDR3 is 14 amino acids. Germline loops: CDR1 SNHLY, CDR2 FYNNEI. V shed 2 bases and J shed 3 bases, with 8 bases lying between them. Here the CDR3 reads CASSEYGPNQPQHF. CDR3 nucleotides: TGTGCCAGCAGTGAATATGGACCCAATCAGCCCCAGCATTTT.

V is TRBV5-1 and J is TRBJ2-6; TRBD1 agrees at 7 bases. The CDR3 runs to 20 residues. CDR1 and CDR2 (germline): SGHRS, YFSETQ. The V segment lost 4 bases and the J segment 4 bases; nucleotides outside the gene matches: 20. The CDR3 reads CASSPLRGAGGLRGANVLTF. The CDR3, as DNA: TGCGCCAGCAGCCCCCTACGAGGGGCAGGGGGTCTACGAGGGGCCAACGTCCTGACTTTC.

This chain links TRBV30 with TRBJ1-1, with 8 bases aligning to TRBD1. Germline loops: CDR1 GTSNPN, CDR2 SVGIG (reference sequence). The CDR3 contains 10 residues. With V trimmed by 7 bases and J by 7 bases, 2 bases remained unmatched. CDR3 sequence reads: CASDRVEAFF. The DNA for the CDR3 is TGTGCCTCGGACAGGGTTGAAGCTTTCTTT.

This clone was recorded many times. In DNA form, the CDR3 reads TGTGCCAGCAGGACAGCCGAAAAACTGTTTTTT. The encoded protein is CASRTAEKLFF. This chain joins TRBV2 and TRBJ1-4, with D perhaps TRBD1 (5 bases). Germline loops: CDR1 SNHLY, CDR2 FYNNEI. V shed 6 bases and J shed 8 bases, with 7 bases lying between them. The CDR3 is 11 residues long.

This clone was seen a handful of times. This sequence joins TRBV10-3 and TRBJ1-1; D might be TRBD1 (5 bases). Germline V gives CDR1 ENHRY, CDR2 SYGVKD. Trimming cost V 4 bases and J 11 bases, with 17 bases left between them. The CDR3 is 13 amino acids. The chain's CDR3 is CAISGGPSDKAFF. In DNA form, the CDR3 reads TGTGCCATCAGTGGTGGTCCCTCGGACAAGGCTTTCTTT.

The chain is built from TRBV27 and TRBJ2-5; TRBD1 might be the D (6 bases). Trimming pared 2 bases from V and 1 base from J, leaving 14 bases between. CDR3 length equals 16 residues. Per the germline V gene, CDR1 is MNHEY and CDR2 is SMNVEV (reference sequence). The CDR3 protein is CASSLPSDSTQETQYF. The CDR3, as DNA: TGTGCCAGCAGTTTACCCTCGGACAGCACCCAAGAGACCCAGTACTTC.

The V and J genes are TRBV6-1 and TRBJ2-2; D is perhaps TRBD1 (5 bases). CDR3 length: 16 amino acids. Looked up from germline, CDR1 is MNHNS and CDR2 is SASEGT. The V and J ends lost 2 bases and 0 bases respectively, with 10 bases between them. CDR3 region: CASSEQQASNTGELFF. CDR3 in DNA: TGTGCCAGCAGTGAACAACAGGCCTCGAACACCGGGGAGCTGTTTTTT.

The chain links TRBV6-1 to TRBJ1-6; D is unresolved. In germline, CDR1 is MNHNS, CDR2 SASEGT. This CDR3 is built from 14 residues. The V end was cut by 3 bases, the J end by 2 bases, with 5 bases between. The CDR3 here is CASSERAYNSPLHF. Written as DNA, the CDR3 is TGTGCCAGCAGTGAGAGGGCCTATAATTCACCCCTCCACTTT.

The genes are TRBV7-9 and TRBJ2-1; 10 bases are a match to TRBD1. Germline V gene lookup returns CDR1 SEHNR and CDR2 FQNEAQ (reference sequence). This CDR3 has 16 residues. V lost 6 bases, J lost 6 bases, and 11 bases stayed unmatched. The DNA of the CDR3 is TGTGCCAGCAGAGCCTGGACAGGGGGAAACAGCAATGAGCAGTTCTTC. Translation: CASRAWTGGNSNEQFF.

This rearrangement joins TRBV6-5 to TRBJ2-5; possible D gene TRBD2, 5 bases. CDR3 length equals 13 residues. V was pared by 3 bases and J by 4 bases, with 9 bases between. The germline V gene has CDR1 MNHEY and CDR2 SVGAGI. The CDR3 region is CASSYRERETQYF. CDR3 nucleotides: TGTGCCAGCAGTTATAGGGAGAGAGAGACCCAGTACTTC.

For the CDR3, the DNA is TGTGCCTGGAGTGTACCGGGCTTGAAGGCTTTCTTT. As protein: CAWSVPGLKAFF. The genes are TRBV30 and TRBJ1-1; unclear D gene. From germline, CDR1 is GTSNPN and CDR2 SVGIG (reference sequence). The CDR3 is made up of 12 amino acids. V was shortened by 0 bases and J by 11 bases, with 13 bases between the two germline ends.

The CDR3 region is CASSLAEGNYGYTF. CDR3 bases: TGTGCCAGCAGCTTAGCGGAAGGAAACTATGGCTACACCTTC. The chain carries TRBV7-2 and TRBJ1-2; D is unresolved. Trimming stripped 0 bases from V and 2 bases from J, with 7 bases between. The CDR3 is made up of 14 amino acids. CDR1 SGHTA and CDR2 FQGNSA come from the germline V gene.

The genes are TRBV2 and TRBJ1-1; tentative D call: TRBD1 (6 bases). CDR1 and CDR2 from the germline V gene are SNHLY and FYNNEI. Trimming removed 6 bases at V and 0 bases at J, with 11 bases between. The CDR3 covers 14 residues. The CDR3 bases are TGTGCCAGCAGAAAACAGGGCATGAACACTGAAGCTTTCTTT. Translated, it gives CASRKQGMNTEAFF.